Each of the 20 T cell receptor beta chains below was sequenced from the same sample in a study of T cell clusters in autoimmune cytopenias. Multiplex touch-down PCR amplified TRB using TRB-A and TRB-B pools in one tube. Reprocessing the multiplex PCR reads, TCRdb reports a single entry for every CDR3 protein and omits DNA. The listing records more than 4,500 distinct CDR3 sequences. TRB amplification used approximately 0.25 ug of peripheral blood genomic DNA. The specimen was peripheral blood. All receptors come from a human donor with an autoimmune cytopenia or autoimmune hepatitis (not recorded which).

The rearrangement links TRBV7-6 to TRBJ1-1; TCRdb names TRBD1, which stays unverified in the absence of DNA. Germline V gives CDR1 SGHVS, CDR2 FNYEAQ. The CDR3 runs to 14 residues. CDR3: CASSLVEGGTEAFF.

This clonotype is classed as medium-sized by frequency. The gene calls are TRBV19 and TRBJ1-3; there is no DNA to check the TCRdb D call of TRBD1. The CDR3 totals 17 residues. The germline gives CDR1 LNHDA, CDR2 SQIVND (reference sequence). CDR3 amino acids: CASQGANRTPSGNTIYF. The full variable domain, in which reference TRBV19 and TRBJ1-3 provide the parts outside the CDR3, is DGGITQSPKYLFRKEGQNVTLSCEQNLNHDAMYWYRQDPGQGLRLIYYSQIVNDFQKGDIAEGYSVSREKKESFPLTVTSAQKNPTAFYLCASQGANRTPSGNTIYFGEGSWLTVV.

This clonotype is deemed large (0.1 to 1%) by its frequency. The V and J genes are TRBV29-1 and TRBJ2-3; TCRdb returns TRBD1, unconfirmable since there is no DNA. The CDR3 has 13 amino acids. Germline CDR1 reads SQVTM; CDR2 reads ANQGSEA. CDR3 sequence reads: CSVGRGSTDTQYF.

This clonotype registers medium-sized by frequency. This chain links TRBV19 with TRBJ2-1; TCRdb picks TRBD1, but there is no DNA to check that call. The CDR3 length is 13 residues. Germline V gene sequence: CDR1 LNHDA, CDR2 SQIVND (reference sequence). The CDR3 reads CASSKDRDNEQFF.

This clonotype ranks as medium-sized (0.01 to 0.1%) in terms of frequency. The CDR3 sequence is CATSRSRAGQGLNRNQPQHF. The chain employs TRBV15 and TRBJ1-5; TCRdb proposes TRBD1, but this gene call is untestable without DNA. The CDR3 covers 20 residues. Germline CDR1 and CDR2: LNHNV and YYDKDF (reference sequence).

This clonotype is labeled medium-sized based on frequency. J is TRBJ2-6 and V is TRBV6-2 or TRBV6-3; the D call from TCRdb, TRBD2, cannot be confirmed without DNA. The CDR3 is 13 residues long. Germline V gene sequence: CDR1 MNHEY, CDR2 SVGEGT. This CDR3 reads CASMRAGANVLTF.

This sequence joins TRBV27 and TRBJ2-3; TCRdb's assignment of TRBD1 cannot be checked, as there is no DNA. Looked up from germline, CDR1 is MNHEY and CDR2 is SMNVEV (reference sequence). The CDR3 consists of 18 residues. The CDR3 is CASSLSGGLFQNTDTQYF.

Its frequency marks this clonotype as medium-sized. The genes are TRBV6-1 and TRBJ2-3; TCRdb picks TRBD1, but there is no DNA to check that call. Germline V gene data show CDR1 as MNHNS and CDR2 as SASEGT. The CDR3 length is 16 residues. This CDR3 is CASTDGGWSGMDTQYF.

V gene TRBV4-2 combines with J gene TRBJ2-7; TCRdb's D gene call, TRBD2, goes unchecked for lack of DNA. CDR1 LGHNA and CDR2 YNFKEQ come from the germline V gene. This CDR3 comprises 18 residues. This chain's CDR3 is CASTGTSGSGRISYEQYF.

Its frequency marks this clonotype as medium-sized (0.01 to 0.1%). The CDR3 here is CAIRQGTTDTQYF. The chain recombines TRBV19 with TRBJ2-3; the D gene TCRdb calls, TRBD1, cannot be checked with no DNA. Germline loops: CDR1 LNHDA, CDR2 SQIVND (reference sequence). The CDR3 sequence is 13 residues long. The full variable domain, its missing parts supplied by reference TRBV19 and TRBJ2-3, is DGGITQSPKYLFRKEGQNVTLSCEQNLNHDAMYWYRQDPGQGLRLIYYSQIVNDFQKGDIAEGYSVSREKKESFPLTVTSAQKNPTAFYLCAIRQGTTDTQYFGPGTRLTVL.

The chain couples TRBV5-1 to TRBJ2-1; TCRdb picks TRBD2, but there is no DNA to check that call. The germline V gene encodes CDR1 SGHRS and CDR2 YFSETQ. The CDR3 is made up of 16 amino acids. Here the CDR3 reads CASSLATSGRISEQFF.

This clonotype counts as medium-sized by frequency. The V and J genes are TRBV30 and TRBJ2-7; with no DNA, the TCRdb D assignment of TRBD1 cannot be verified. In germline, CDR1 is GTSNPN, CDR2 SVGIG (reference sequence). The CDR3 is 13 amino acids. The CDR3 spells CAWMLGQSYEQYF.

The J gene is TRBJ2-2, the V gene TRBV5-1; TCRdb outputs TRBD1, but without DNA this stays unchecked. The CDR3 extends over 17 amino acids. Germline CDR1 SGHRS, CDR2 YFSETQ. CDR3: CASSLAGQGAYTGELFF.

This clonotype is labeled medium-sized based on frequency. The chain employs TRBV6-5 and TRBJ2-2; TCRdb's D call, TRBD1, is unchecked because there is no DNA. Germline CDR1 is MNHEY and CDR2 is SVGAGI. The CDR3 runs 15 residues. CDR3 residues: CASTQGSTAAGELFF.

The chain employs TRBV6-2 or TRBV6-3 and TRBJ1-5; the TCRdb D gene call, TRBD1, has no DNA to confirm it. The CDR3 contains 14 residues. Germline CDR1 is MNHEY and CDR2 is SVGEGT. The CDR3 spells CASSTAPQSQPQHF.

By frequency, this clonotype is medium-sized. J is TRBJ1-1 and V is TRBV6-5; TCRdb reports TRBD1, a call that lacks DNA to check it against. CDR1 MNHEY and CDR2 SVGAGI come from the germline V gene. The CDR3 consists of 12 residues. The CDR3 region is CASNGRGTEAFF.

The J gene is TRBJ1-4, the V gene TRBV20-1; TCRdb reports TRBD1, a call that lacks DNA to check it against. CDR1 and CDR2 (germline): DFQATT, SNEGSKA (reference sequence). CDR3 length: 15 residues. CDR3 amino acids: CSARVIAPRDEKLFF.

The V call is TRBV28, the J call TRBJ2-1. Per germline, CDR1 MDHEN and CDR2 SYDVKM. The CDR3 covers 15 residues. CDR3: CASSLPAYAYNEQFF.

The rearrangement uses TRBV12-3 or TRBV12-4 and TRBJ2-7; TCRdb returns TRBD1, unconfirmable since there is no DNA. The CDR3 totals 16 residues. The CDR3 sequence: CASRNRDRASSYEQYF.

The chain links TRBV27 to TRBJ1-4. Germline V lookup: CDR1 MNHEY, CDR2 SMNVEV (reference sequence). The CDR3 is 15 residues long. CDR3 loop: CASSSNRIINEKLFF.